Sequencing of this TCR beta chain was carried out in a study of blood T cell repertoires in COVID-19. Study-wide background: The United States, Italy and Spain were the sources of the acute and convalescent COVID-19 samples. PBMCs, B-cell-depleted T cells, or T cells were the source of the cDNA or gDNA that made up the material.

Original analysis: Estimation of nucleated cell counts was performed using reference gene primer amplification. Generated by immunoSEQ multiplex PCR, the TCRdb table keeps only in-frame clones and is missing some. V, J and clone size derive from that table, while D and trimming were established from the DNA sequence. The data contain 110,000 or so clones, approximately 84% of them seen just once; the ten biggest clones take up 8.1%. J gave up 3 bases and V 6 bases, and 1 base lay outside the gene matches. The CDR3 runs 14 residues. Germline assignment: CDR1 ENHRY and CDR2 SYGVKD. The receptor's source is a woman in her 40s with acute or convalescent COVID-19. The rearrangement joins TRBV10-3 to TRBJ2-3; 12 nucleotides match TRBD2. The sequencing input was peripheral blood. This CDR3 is CAISLAGGTDTQYF. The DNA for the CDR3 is TGTGCCATCAGCCTAGCGGGGGGGACAGATACGCAGTATTTT.